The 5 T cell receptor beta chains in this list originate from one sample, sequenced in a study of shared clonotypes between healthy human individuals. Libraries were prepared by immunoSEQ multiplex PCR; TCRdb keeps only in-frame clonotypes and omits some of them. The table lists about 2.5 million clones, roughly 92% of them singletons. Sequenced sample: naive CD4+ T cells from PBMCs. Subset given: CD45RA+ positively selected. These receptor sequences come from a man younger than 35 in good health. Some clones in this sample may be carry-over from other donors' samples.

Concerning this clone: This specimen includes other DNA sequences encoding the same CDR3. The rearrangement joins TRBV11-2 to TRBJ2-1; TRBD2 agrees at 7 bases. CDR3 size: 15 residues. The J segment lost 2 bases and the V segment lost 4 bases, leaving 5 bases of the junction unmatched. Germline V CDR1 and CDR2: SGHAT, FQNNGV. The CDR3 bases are TGTGCCAGCAGCTCTAGACTAGCCCCCTACAATGAGCAGTTCTTC. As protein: CASSSRLAPYNEQFF.

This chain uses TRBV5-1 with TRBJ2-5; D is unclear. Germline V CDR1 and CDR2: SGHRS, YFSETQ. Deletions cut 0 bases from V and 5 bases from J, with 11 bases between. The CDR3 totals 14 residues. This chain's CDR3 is CASSLGGATETQYF. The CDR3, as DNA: TGCGCCAGCAGCTTGGGGGGTGCTACGGAGACCCAGTACTTC.

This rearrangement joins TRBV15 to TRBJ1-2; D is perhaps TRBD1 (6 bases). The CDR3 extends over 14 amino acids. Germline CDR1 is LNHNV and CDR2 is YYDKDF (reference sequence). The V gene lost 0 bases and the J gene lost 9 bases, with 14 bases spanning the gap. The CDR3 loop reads CATSRDWDTGSYTF. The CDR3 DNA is TGTGCCACCAGCAGAGATTGGGACACCGGGAGCTACACCTTC.

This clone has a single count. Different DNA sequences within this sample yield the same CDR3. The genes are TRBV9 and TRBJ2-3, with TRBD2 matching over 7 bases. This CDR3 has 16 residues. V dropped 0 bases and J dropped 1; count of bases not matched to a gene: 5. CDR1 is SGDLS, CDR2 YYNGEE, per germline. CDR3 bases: TGTGCCAGCAGCGTAGGGGCTAGCGGACGCACAGATACGCAGTATTTT. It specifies CASSVGASGRTDTQYF.

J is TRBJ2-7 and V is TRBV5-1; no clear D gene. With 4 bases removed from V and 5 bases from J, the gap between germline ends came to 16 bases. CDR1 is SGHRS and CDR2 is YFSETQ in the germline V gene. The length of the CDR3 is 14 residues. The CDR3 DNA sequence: TGCGCCAGCAGCCCGGCTGTCATCTGGAACGAGCAGTACTTC. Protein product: CASSPAVIWNEQYF.